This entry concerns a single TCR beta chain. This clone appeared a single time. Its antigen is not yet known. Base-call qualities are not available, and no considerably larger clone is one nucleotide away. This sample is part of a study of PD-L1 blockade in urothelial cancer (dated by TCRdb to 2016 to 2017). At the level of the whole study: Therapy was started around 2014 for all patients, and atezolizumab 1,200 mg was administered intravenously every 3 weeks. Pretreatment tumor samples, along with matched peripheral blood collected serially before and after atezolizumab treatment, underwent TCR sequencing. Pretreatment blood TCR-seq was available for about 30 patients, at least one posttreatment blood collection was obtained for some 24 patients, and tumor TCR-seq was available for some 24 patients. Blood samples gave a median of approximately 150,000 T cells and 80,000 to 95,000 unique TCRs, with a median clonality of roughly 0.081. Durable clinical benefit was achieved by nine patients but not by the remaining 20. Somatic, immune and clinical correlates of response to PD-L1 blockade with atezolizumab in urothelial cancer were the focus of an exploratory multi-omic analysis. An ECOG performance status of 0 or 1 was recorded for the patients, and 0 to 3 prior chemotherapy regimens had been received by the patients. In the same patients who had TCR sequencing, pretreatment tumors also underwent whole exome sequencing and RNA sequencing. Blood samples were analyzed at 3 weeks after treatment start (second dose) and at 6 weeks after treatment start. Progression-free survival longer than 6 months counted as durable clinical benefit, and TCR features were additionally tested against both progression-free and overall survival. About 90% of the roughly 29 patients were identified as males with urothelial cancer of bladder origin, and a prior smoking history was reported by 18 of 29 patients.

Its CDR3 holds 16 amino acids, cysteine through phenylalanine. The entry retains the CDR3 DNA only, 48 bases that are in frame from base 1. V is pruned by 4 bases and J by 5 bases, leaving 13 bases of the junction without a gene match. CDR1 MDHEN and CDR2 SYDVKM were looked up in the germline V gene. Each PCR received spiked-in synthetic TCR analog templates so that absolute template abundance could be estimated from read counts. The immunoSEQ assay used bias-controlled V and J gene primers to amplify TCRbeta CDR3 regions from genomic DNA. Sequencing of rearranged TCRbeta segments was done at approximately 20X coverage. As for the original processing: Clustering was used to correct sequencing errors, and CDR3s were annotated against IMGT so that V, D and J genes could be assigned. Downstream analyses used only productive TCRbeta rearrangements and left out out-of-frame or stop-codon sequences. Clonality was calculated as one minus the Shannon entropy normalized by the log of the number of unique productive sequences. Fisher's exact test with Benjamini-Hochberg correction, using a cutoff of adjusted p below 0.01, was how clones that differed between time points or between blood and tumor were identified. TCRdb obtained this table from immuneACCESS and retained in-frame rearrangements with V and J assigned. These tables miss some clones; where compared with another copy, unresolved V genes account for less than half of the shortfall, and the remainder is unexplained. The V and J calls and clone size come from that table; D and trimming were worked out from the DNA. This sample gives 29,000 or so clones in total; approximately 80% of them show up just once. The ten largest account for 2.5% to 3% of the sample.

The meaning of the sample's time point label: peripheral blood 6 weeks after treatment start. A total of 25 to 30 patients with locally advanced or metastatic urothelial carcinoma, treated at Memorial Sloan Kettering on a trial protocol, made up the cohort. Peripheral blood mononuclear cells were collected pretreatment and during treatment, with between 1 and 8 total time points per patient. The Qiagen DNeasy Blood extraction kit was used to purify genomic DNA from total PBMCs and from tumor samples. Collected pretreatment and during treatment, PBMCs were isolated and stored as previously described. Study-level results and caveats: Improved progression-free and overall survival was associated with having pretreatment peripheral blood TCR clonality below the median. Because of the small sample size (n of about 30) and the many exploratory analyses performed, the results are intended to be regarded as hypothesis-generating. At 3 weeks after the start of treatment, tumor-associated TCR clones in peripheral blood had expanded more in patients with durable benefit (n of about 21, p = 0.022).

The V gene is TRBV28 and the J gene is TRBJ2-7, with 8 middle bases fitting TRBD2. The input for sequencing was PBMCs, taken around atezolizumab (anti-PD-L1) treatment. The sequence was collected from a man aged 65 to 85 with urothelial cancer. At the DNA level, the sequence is TGTGCCAGCAGTTCCCGAGGGACTAGTTTGTCCCACGAGCAGTACTTC. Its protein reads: CASSSRGTSLSHEQYF.